Listed here are 6 T cell receptor beta chains from one sample, sequenced in a study of Graves' ophthalmopathy and Graves' hyperthyroidism. TCR beta CDR3 amplification used RNA transcripts. After a first-round RT-PCR with HTBI primers, a second-round multiplex PCR was run. A single record per CDR3 protein comes from TCRdb applying MiXCR to the multiplex PCR reads. The table lists approximately 330,000 distinct CDR3 sequences, around a sixth of them singletons. Sequenced input: peripheral blood. The receptor set was obtained from an adult man with Graves' ophthalmopathy.

This chain uses TRBV20-1 with TRBJ2-6; no clear D. Germline V gives CDR1 DFQATT, CDR2 SNEGSKA (reference sequence). V shed 3 bases and J shed 0 bases, with 12 bases lying between them. The CDR3 contains 16 residues. CDR3 coding DNA: TGCAGTGCTAGCGGCGCCGGCATCTCTGGGGCCAACGTCCTGACTTTC. It encodes CSASGAGISGANVLTF.

In this sample, this clonotype turned up many times. V is TRBV10-2 and J is TRBJ1-1; 8 positions agree with TRBD1. J gave up 10 bases and V 6 bases, and 7 bases lay outside the gene matches. The CDR3 extends over 12 amino acids. The germline CDR1 and CDR2 sequences are WSHSY and SAAADI. CDR3: CASRTGAGGAFF. CDR3 coding DNA: TGCGCCAGCAGGACAGGGGCCGGGGGAGCTTTCTTT.

In its sample, this clonotype was seen many times. The gene calls are TRBV30 and TRBJ2-7; 7 bases line up with TRBD1. This CDR3 has 15 amino acids. The germline CDR1 and CDR2 sequences are GTSNPN and SVGIG (reference sequence). V was clipped by 0 bases and J by 0 bases; unmatched bases: 5. Here the CDR3 DNA reads TGTGCCTGGAGTGTATGGGACAGAAGCTCCTACGAGCAGTACTTC. This encodes CAWSVWDRSSYEQYF.

This clonotype was observed a single time. This chain uses TRBV7-9 with TRBJ1-2; 10 positions agree with TRBD1. Germline-derived CDR1 and CDR2 are SEHNR and FQNEAQ (reference sequence). The CDR3 is made up of 15 amino acids. V lost 6 bases and J lost 8; bases outside the gene matches: 12. For the CDR3, the DNA is TGTGCCAGCAGTCTAGGCCGGGACAGGGGAAACGGCTACACCTTC. Its protein is CASSLGRDRGNGYTF. Full variable domain (outside the CDR3, taken from reference TRBV7-9 and TRBJ1-2): DTGVSQNPRHKITKRGQNVTFRCDPISEHNRLYWYRQTLGQGPEFLTYFQNEAQLEKSRLLSDRFSAERPKGSFSTLEIQRTEQGDSAMYLCASSLGRDRGNGYTFGSGTRLTVV.

On this clonotype: This sequence may be a read error, since a much larger clone differs from it by one base. This sequence joins TRBV5-1 and TRBJ1-1; no definite D call. The CDR3 totals 13 residues. The germline V gene encodes CDR1 SGHRS and CDR2 YFSETQ. V lost 3 bases, J lost 7 bases, and 13 bases lay in between. The CDR3: CASSWEQFGEAFF. The CDR3 coding sequence is TGCGCCAGCAGCTGGGAACAGTTCGGTGAAGCTTTCTTT.

The rearrangement uses TRBV6-2 or TRBV6-3 and TRBJ2-7; D may be TRBD1 or TRBD2 (6 bases each). The germline V gene has CDR1 MNHEY and CDR2 SVGEGT. V was shortened by 11 bases and J by 5 bases, with 19 bases between the two germline ends. The CDR3 covers 13 residues. The CDR3 loop is CAAKGGRSDEQYF. CDR3 in DNA: TGTGCCGCCAAAGGGGGGAGATCGGACGAGCAGTACTTC.